This note documents a single T cell receptor beta chain sequence. Its antigen is as yet unknown. The data were obtained in a study of radiation and T cells in renal cell carcinoma. Broader study findings: Without pretreatment biopsies, baseline tumor clonotype presence was undetermined.

The J segment lost 1 base and the V segment lost 11 bases, leaving 11 bases of the junction unmatched. Germline V gene data show CDR1 as LNHDA and CDR2 as SQIVND (reference sequence). The CDR3 runs 15 residues. Clones were sequenced by immunoSEQ multiplex PCR, and TCRdb holds only the in-frame ones, with some missing. This sample has about 77,000 clones, with 70% to 90% found just once. Time point noted: blood 4 weeks post-SBRT, at nephrectomy. Treatment indicated: 15 Gy SBRT to primary tumor, nephrectomy 4 weeks later. Nephrectomy followed 15 Gy stereotactic body radiation by 4 weeks. Radiation-treated patients gave blood at baseline, week 2 and week 4. This renal cell carcinoma was of the clear cell type.

The chain combines TRBV19 with TRBJ1-1, with 9 bases identical to TRBD1. Here the sequenced sample was blood, taken from a patient whose treatment included radiotherapy and nephrectomy. This TCR derives from a woman between 55 and 75 years old with renal cell carcinoma. CDR3 region: CAATGTGNWNTEAFF. CDR3 coding DNA: TGTGCCGCGACCGGGACAGGGAACTGGAACACTGAAGCTTTCTTT.